The 28 T cell receptor beta chains listed next were all sequenced from one sample in a study of molecular identifiers for immune sequencing clone quantification. One entry per CDR3 protein results from TCRdb running MiXCR on the PCR reads. Seen here are about 640,000 distinct CDR3 sequences, 20% observed once, and the top ten hold roughly 0.9%. Sequenced: naive CD8+ T cells from blood, with Jurkat cell RNA spiked in. Subset described: FACS-sorted CD8+CD4-CCR7+CD45RA+ naive T cells. These receptor sequences come from a human donor in good health. Some libraries in this study had Jurkat cell RNA spiked in.

The rearrangement joins TRBV7-2 to TRBJ2-5; 8 nucleotides line up with TRBD1. The CDR3 sequence is 15 residues long. From germline, CDR1 is SGHTA and CDR2 FQGNSA. V shed 5 bases, J shed 4 bases, and the junction held 9 bases outside the gene matches. CDR3 region: CASSPWTGWGETQYF. In nucleotides, the CDR3 is TGTGCCAGCAGCCCCTGGACAGGGTGGGGAGAGACCCAGTACTTC.

This clonotype was seen only a few times. The chain has TRBV29-1 and TRBJ2-1, with D perhaps TRBD2 (6 bases). Germline V gene lookup returns CDR1 SQVTM and CDR2 ANQGSEA. CDR3 length equals 14 residues. Deletions cut 4 bases from V and 6 bases from J, with 16 bases between. In DNA form, the CDR3 reads TGCAGCGTTGGGCGGGCGGGGTCGCCCAATGAGCAGTTCTTC. It encodes CSVGRAGSPNEQFF.

The rearrangement links TRBV30 to TRBJ2-7; 10 positions agree with TRBD2. Germline V gives CDR1 GTSNPN, CDR2 SVGIG (reference sequence). The CDR3 has 12 amino acids. Unmatched junction bases numbered 0, after V lost 4 bases and J lost 3 bases. The CDR3 DNA sequence: TGTGCCTGGACTAGCGGGAGCTACGAGCAGTACTTC. The encoded protein is CAWTSGSYEQYF.

In this sample, this clonotype turned up many times. The chain is built from TRBV6-6 and TRBJ1-5; TRBD1 is a possible D gene (6 bases). This CDR3 spans 14 amino acids. Germline CDR1 is MNHNY and CDR2 is SVGAGI (reference sequence). Trimming removed 1 base from V and 5 bases from J, with 9 bases in between. CDR3 bases: TGTGCCAGCAGTTACTTGAGACAGGATCAGCCCCAGCATTTT. Amino acid sequence: CASSYLRQDQPQHF.

This clonotype occurred once. A read error may be the cause here, since a much bigger clone is one base away. The J gene is TRBJ1-1, the V gene TRBV7-6; no clear D. The CDR3 runs 15 residues. Germline CDR1 reads SGHVS; CDR2 reads FNYEAQ. The CDR3 reads CASGLEARMNTEAFF. In DNA, the CDR3 is TGTGCCAGCGGCTTAGAGGCACGTATGAACACTGAAGCTTTCTTT. The variable domain in full, with the rest retrieved from reference TRBV7-6 and TRBJ1-1, is GAGVSQSPRYKVTKRGQDVALRCDPISGHVSLYWYRQALGQGPEFLTYFNYEAQQDKSGLPNDRFSAERPEGSISTLTIQRTEQRDSAMYRCASGLEARMNTEAFFGQGTRLTVV.

A note on this clonotype: This clone may be a read error of a much larger clone one base away. The chain is built from TRBV20-1 and TRBJ2-7, with D tentatively TRBD2 (5 bases). Trimming took 2 bases from V and 4 from J, leaving 18 bases between them. This CDR3 has 15 residues. The germline V gene encodes CDR1 DFQATT and CDR2 SNEGSKA (reference sequence). The CDR3 spells CSARPLVGVVYEQYF. DNA for the CDR3: TGCAGTGCTAGACCACTAGTGGGAGTAGTTTACGAGCAGTACTTC.

In its sample, this clonotype was seen many times. The gene calls are TRBV29-1 and TRBJ2-7, with 13 bases identical to TRBD2. CDR1 and CDR2 from the germline V gene are SQVTM and ANQGSEA. Trimming cost V 6 bases and J 4 bases; bases outside gene matches: 6. CDR3 length: 14 residues. The CDR3 DNA sequence: TGCAGCGTCTCCGGACTAGCGGGGGAATACGAGCAGTACTTC. Residues: CSVSGLAGEYEQYF.

The table lists this clonotype with many counts. This chain joins TRBV9 and TRBJ1-6; perhaps TRBD1 as D (6 bases). The germline V and J ends were trimmed by 0 bases and 6 bases, with 10 bases remaining between them. This CDR3 has 15 residues. The germline V gene encodes CDR1 SGDLS and CDR2 YYNGEE. CDR3 residues: CASSVAGEANSPLHF. The CDR3 DNA reads as TGTGCCAGCAGCGTAGCAGGGGAAGCTAATTCACCCCTCCACTTT.

There are many counts of this clonotype. The V call is TRBV6-2 or TRBV6-3, the J call TRBJ1-1; D might be TRBD1 (6 bases). From germline, CDR1 is MNHEY and CDR2 SVGEGT. The V gene lost 6 bases and the J gene lost 0 bases, with 17 bases spanning the gap. The CDR3 length is 16 residues. The CDR3 reads CASRNTPGGLNTEAFF. In DNA form, the CDR3 reads TGTGCCAGCAGGAACACTCCTGGGGGGCTGAACACTGAAGCTTTCTTT.

Of note for this clonotype: A clone one base away is much larger, so this may be a read error. The CDR3 carries no conserved terminal phenylalanine or tryptophan, so it likely arises from a read error. V and J are TRBV13 and TRBJ2-3; possibly TRBD1 for D (6 bases). CDR3 length: 17 amino acids. CDR1 PRHDT and CDR2 FYEKMQ come from the germline V gene (reference sequence). Trimming cost V 0 bases and J 0 bases, with 13 bases left between them. The CDR3 DNA is TGTGCCAGCAGCTTAGGCTTAGGGGGAAAAAGCACAGATACGCAGTATCTT. It translates to CASSLGLGGKSTDTQYL.

This clonotype was recorded only once. The chain joins TRBV5-6 to TRBJ2-5; 8 nucleotides match TRBD1. Germline trimming cut 0 bases from V and 9 bases from J; bases unmatched to any gene: 10. The CDR3 has 15 amino acids. CDR1 and CDR2 from the germline V gene are SGHDT and YYEEEE. CDR3 in amino acids: CASSLVGRGHGAQYF. CDR3 DNA sequence: TGTGCCAGCAGCTTGGTAGGCAGGGGGCACGGGGCCCAGTACTTC.

This clonotype was counted only a few times. The chain links TRBV9 to TRBJ1-1, with a tentative D call TRBD1 (5 bases). The CDR3 extends over 14 amino acids. CDR1 and CDR2 (germline): SGDLS, YYNGEE. Trimming stripped 4 bases from V and 4 bases from J, with 14 bases between. The CDR3 reads CASSPRDGVTEAFF. CDR3 DNA: TGTGCCAGCAGCCCCCGGGACGGGGTCACTGAAGCTTTCTTT.

This clonotype was recorded at least ten times. The rearrangement links TRBV28 to TRBJ2-5, with D perhaps TRBD2 (5 bases). Germline V gene sequence: CDR1 MDHEN, CDR2 SYDVKM. Trimming stripped 6 bases from V and 6 bases from J, with 11 bases between. The CDR3 covers 12 residues. CDR3 in DNA: TGTGCCAGCAGCTCGAACGGGAAGACCCAGTACTTC. Its translation: CASSSNGKTQYF.

V is TRBV29-1 and J is TRBJ2-1; 8 bases are a match to TRBD1. V lost 8 bases and J lost 0; bases outside the gene matches: 9. The length of the CDR3 is 15 residues. In germline, CDR1 is SQVTM, CDR2 ANQGSEA. The CDR3 coding sequence is TGCAGCACTCGGGGACAGGAGAGCTCCTACAATGAGCAGTTCTTC. It is translated as CSTRGQESSYNEQFF.

About this clonotype: A much larger clonotype is one base distant, so this may be a read error. V usage is TRBV5-1 and J usage is TRBJ1-3, with TRBD1 as a possible D gene (5 bases). The V gene lost 4 bases and the J gene lost 0 bases, with 14 bases spanning the gap. Germline V CDR1 and CDR2: SGHRS, YFSETQ. The CDR3 loop spans 16 amino acids. The CDR3: CASSSPDKTSGNTIYF. CDR3 DNA: TGCGCCAGCAGCAGCCCGGACAAAACCTCTGGAAACACCATATATTTT.

This clonotype was observed a few times. A much larger clone sits a single nucleotide away, making a read error possible. The missing conserved phenylalanine or tryptophan at the end of this CDR3 makes a read error likely. The chain carries TRBV5-6 and TRBJ2-7, with no clear D. The CDR3 loop spans 12 amino acids. The V and J ends lost 0 bases and 5 bases respectively, with 6 bases between them. CDR1 and CDR2 from the germline V gene are SGHDT and YYEEEE. The CDR3 bases are TGTGCCAGCAGCTTGGACCGGGACGAGCAGTACCTC. This sequence encodes CASSLDRDEQYL.

This clonotype was counted at least ten times. This rearrangement joins TRBV6-6 to TRBJ2-7, with D maybe TRBD2 (6 bases). Deletions cut 5 bases from V and 2 bases from J, with 16 bases between. This CDR3 region has 15 residues. The V gene's germline CDR1 is MNHNY and CDR2 SVGAGI (reference sequence). In nucleotides, the CDR3 is TGTGCCAGCAGTGATCCCGGACTACCTGCCTACGAGCAGTACTTC. Translation gives CASSDPGLPAYEQYF.

In its sample, this clonotype was seen a few times. The rearrangement joins TRBV4-1 to TRBJ1-1, with a tentative D call TRBD1 (5 bases). This CDR3 spans 17 amino acids. The germline gives CDR1 MGHRA, CDR2 YSYEKL. V lost 2 bases and J 0 bases, leaving 16 bases between the germline ends. This CDR3 reads CASSQRPQQGMNTEAFF. CDR3 nucleotide sequence: TGCGCCAGCAGCCAACGCCCCCAGCAGGGTATGAACACTGAAGCTTTCTTT.

This CDR3 reads CASSLEGYGGELFF. Written as DNA, the CDR3 is TGTGCCAGCAGCTTAGAGGGATATGGCGGGGAGCTGTTTTTT. The chain is built from TRBV7-6 and TRBJ2-2; no clear D. The CDR3 covers 14 residues. The V end was cut by 1 base, the J end by 7 bases, with 10 bases between. Germline V gene data show CDR1 as SGHVS and CDR2 as FNYEAQ.

This clonotype occurred many times. The rearrangement uses TRBV12-3 or TRBV12-4 and TRBJ2-7; 9 bases are shared with TRBD2. CDR3 length: 15 residues. The V and J ends lost 1 base and 2 bases, in that order; junction bases with no gene match: 3. The CDR3 coding sequence is TGTGCCAGCAGTTTAGGGGCGGGGGGGCCCTACGAGCAGTACTTC. Translating it yields CASSLGAGGPYEQYF.

The chain joins TRBV27 to TRBJ2-7, with 9 positions matching TRBD2. V dropped 6 bases and J dropped 3; count of bases not matched to a gene: 15. The germline V gene encodes CDR1 MNHEY and CDR2 SMNVEV (reference sequence). This CDR3 contains 17 residues. For the CDR3, the DNA is TGTGCCAGCAGCCAAAGTGGGACTAGCAGGAGTTACTACGAGCAGTACTTC. This encodes CASSQSGTSRSYYEQYF.

The genes are TRBV6-5 and TRBJ2-7; D is unclear. V was trimmed by 3 bases and J by 2 bases, leaving 17 bases between them. Germline V gene data show CDR1 as MNHEY and CDR2 as SVGAGI. The CDR3 covers 16 residues. The CDR3 nucleotides read TGTGCCAGCAGTTATAACTCTCGGGCAGCGACCTACGAGCAGTACTTC. Its protein is CASSYNSRAATYEQYF.

This sequence joins TRBV6-2 or TRBV6-3 and TRBJ2-7; D unclear. Trimming removed 0 bases at V and 7 bases at J, with 22 bases between. CDR1 and CDR2 from the germline V gene are MNHEY and SVGEGT. CDR3 length: 17 residues. The DNA for the CDR3 is TGTGCCAGCAGTTACTCGAGGAGCTTGGCAGATCCAACTGAGCAGTACTTC. Translated: CASSYSRSLADPTEQYF.

This clonotype was seen repeatedly, ten times or more. The gene calls are TRBV10-3 and TRBJ2-3, with D tentatively TRBD1 (5 bases). The CDR3 runs to 13 residues. V was cut by 6 bases and J by 0 bases, with 7 bases left in between. In germline, CDR1 is ENHRY, CDR2 SYGVKD. Here the CDR3 reads CAISRDSTDTQYF. The CDR3 nucleotides read TGTGCCATCAGCAGGGATAGCACAGATACGCAGTATTTT.

In the case of this clonotype: A much larger clone is a single base away; this may be a read error. This chain uses TRBV7-6 with TRBJ2-5, with no clear D. This CDR3 comprises 11 residues. Germline CDR1 and CDR2: SGHVS and FNYEAQ. The V and J ends lost 1 base and 7 bases respectively, with 4 bases between them. The CDR3 bases are TGTGCCAGCAGCTTAGGGCTGACCCAGTACTTC. It yields the protein CASSLGLTQYF.

This clonotype turned up a few times. V gene TRBV6-5 combines with J gene TRBJ2-1; D call uncertain. The CDR3 is made up of 16 amino acids. V lost 2 bases and J 6 bases, leaving 17 bases between the germline ends. Germline V lookup: CDR1 MNHEY, CDR2 SVGAGI. CDR3: CASSYTGPAAGNEQFF. CDR3 coding DNA: TGTGCCAGCAGTTACACGGGCCCAGCCGCAGGCAATGAGCAGTTCTTC.

Note on this clonotype: Just one base apart from a much larger clone, this may be a read error. This chain uses TRBV4-2 with TRBJ2-7, with 10 bases identical to TRBD2. Germline V CDR1 and CDR2: LGHNA, YNFKEQ. The CDR3 is 13 residues long. CDR3 region: CASGQALAGVLYF. The DNA of the CDR3 is TGTGCCAGCGGCCAAGCGCTAGCGGGAGTCCTGTACTTC.

In regard to this clonotype: An end of the junction does not agree with germline; a read error may underlie this. The gene calls are TRBV28 and TRBJ1-4; no firm D call. The CDR3 loop spans 17 amino acids. Germline lookup yields CDR1 MDHEN and CDR2 SYDVKM. CDR3 region: CVSSSILDGEGGEKLFF. Written as DNA, the CDR3 is TGTGTCAGCAGTTCGATCCTTGACGGGGAGGGTGGTGAAAAACTGTTTTTT.